This T cell receptor (beta chain) is drawn from a study of early T cells in non-severe SARS-CoV-2 infection listed by TCRdb under 2021. Regarding the research as a whole: TCR sequencing used bulk RNA from unsorted whole blood, so alpha and beta chains could not be paired.

The method was 5' RACE. The reads were generated on a NextSeq 500. To correct for sequencing error and PCR bias, the TCR library protocol tagged individual cDNA molecules with unique molecular identifiers. Both TCR alpha and beta chains were sequenced, and tight co-correlation was observed between alpha and beta sequence abundances in each sample. Turning to the authors' computational methods: Decombinator V4 was used to perform V gene, J gene and CDR3 annotation of TCR sequences. TCRs were defined as expanded if a significant change between any two time points was detected under a Poisson model with p below 0.0001. TCR abundances were normalised to the total number of TCRs sequenced per sample and expressed as counts per million. TRAV1-2 paired with TRAJ12, TRAJ20 or TRAJ33 defined MAIT TCRs, while TRAV10 paired with TRAJ18 defined iNKT TCRs. VDJdb, accessed on 1 November 2021, was searched for TCRs annotated for CMV, EBV and SARS-CoV-2, and TCRs annotated for more than one antigen were excluded. The raw public data were reprocessed by TCRdb itself: fastp quality trimming at Q25, MiXCR clonotype calling, in-frame beta chains only. When rows share a CDR3 protein, they turn into one entry using the most common DNA and genes. The V and J calls, along with clone size, are taken from TCRdb and not from the paper's own processing. The sample table contains about 55,000 distinct CDR3 sequences; only one count was recorded for about 15% of them. The top ten hold 9% to 10% of the sample.

This clonotype was seen at least ten times. This receptor's antigen is unknown. The sample holds no much larger clone one base away, and base qualities are not on file. The study was a case-control design nested within a healthcare worker cohort in London, UK, with weekly nasopharyngeal swab PCR tests and blood sampling. Between 23 and 31 March 2020, the week of the UK lockdown, healthcare workers were enrolled and then followed up weekly for as long as 16 weeks. The CDR3 starts with the cysteine, ends with the phenylalanine, and has 14 residues. Only CDR3 DNA is held: 42 bases, read in frame from base 1. The V end loses 0 bases and the J end loses 3 bases, and a stretch of 7 bases separates them. The germline V gene specifies SGHVS as CDR1 and FQNEAQ as CDR2. Overall study results and their limits: VDJdb matching was skewed toward anti-spike CD8 responses and likely underestimated virus-specific expansions, missing private and CD4 specificities.

The V and J genes are TRBV7-8 and TRBJ2-3; no confident D gene assignment can be made. The source is an adult who was a healthcare worker with PCR-confirmed SARS-CoV-2 infection or an uninfected control (not recorded which). Sequences were derived from whole blood, sampled at baseline. The sequenced DNA is TGTGCCAGCAGCTTAGCTCTGGGGACAGATACGCAGTATTTT. This is translated as CASSLALGTDTQYF.